A single T cell receptor beta chain is shown here with its context. Patients at the Seattle site were enrolled during active infection and followed longitudinally. The data belong to a study of blood T cell repertoires in COVID-19. Across the study: Researchers got acute and convalescent COVID-19 samples from the United States, Italy and Spain.

Profiled with immunoSEQ multiplex PCR; TCRdb holds only in-frame clones, not every one. The profile shows about 480,000 clones, 89% of them singletons. J gave up 7 bases and V 9 bases, and 9 bases lay outside the gene matches. The CDR3 covers 13 residues. Germline V lookup: CDR1 LNHDA, CDR2 SQIVND (reference sequence). J is TRBJ2-1 and V is TRBV19, with 7 nucleotides matching TRBD1. The specimen sequenced was peripheral blood. This sequence was found in a man aged 18 to 30 with COVID-19, enrolled during active disease. CDR3: CASTGQVGNEQFF. CDR3 DNA sequence: TGTGCCAGCACCGGACAGGTAGGGAATGAGCAGTTCTTC.